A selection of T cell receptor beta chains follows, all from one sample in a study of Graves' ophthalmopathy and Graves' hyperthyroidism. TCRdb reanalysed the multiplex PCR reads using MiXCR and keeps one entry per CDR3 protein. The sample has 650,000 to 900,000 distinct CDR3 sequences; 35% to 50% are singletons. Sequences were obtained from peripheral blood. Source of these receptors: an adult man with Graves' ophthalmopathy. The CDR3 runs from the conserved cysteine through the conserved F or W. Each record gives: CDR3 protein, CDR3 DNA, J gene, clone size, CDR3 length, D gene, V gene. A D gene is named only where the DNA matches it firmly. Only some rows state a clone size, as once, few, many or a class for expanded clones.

CDR3 protein: CASSSRTGKGDEQYF; CDR3 DNA: TGTGCCAGCAGCTCCCGGACTGGCAAGGGGGACGAGCAGTACTTC; J gene: TRBJ2-7; clone size: NA; CDR3 length: 15; D gene: NA; V gene: TRBV7-9
CDR3 protein: CASSWGQGAAGANVLTF; CDR3 DNA: TGTGCCAGCAGTTGGGGACAGGGGGCAGCTGGGGCCAACGTCCTGACTTTC; J gene: TRBJ2-6; clone size: many; CDR3 length: 17; D gene: TRBD1; V gene: TRBV12-3/TRBV12-4
CDR3 protein: CASSLSQGEAFF; CDR3 DNA: TGTGCCAGCAGTTTATCTCAAGGGGAAGCTTTCTTT; J gene: TRBJ1-1; clone size: NA; CDR3 length: 12; D gene: NA; V gene: TRBV27
CDR3 protein: CARNGRGRFLEETQYF; CDR3 DNA: TGTGCCAGAAATGGGCGGGGACGTTTTTTAGAAGAGACCCAGTACTTC; J gene: TRBJ2-5; clone size: NA; CDR3 length: 16; D gene: NA; V gene: TRBV2
CDR3 protein: CSARVGEVAQYF; CDR3 DNA: TGCAGTGCTAGAGTGGGGGAGGTGGCCCAGTACTTC; J gene: TRBJ2-5; clone size: many; CDR3 length: 12; D gene: NA; V gene: TRBV20-1
CDR3 protein: CATSRDRGWTYEQYF; CDR3 DNA: TGTGCCACCAGCAGAGATAGGGGTTGGACCTACGAGCAGTACTTC; J gene: TRBJ2-7; clone size: many; CDR3 length: 15; D gene: NA; V gene: TRBV15
CDR3 protein: CASSFHTPNTEAFF; CDR3 DNA: TGTGCCAGCAGCTTCCACACCCCGAACACTGAAGCTTTCTTT; J gene: TRBJ1-1; clone size: NA; CDR3 length: 14; D gene: NA; V gene: TRBV7-2
CDR3 protein: CASSLGEGSANVLTF; CDR3 DNA: TGTGCCAGCAGCCTAGGGGAGGGCTCAGCCAACGTCCTGACTTTC; J gene: TRBJ2-6; clone size: NA; CDR3 length: 15; D gene: TRBD2; V gene: TRBV7-9
CDR3 protein: CASSLSPGTDGYTF; CDR3 DNA: TGTGCCAGCAGTTTATCCCCCGGGACCGATGGCTACACCTTC; J gene: TRBJ1-2; clone size: NA; CDR3 length: 14; D gene: NA; V gene: TRBV2
CDR3 protein: CASSLLASATYEQYF; CDR3 DNA: TGTGCCAGCAGCTTATTGGCTAGCGCAACCTACGAGCAGTACTTC; J gene: TRBJ2-7; clone size: few; CDR3 length: 15; D gene: NA; V gene: TRBV7-6
CDR3 protein: CASGDRSATNEKLFF; CDR3 DNA: TGTGCCAGCGGGGACAGGTCCGCAACTAATGAAAAACTGTTTTTT; J gene: TRBJ1-4; clone size: NA; CDR3 length: 15; D gene: TRBD1; V gene: TRBV25-1
CDR3 protein: CSIGGPNQPQHF; CDR3 DNA: TGCAGCATCGGCGGCCCCAATCAGCCCCAGCATTTT; J gene: TRBJ1-5; clone size: NA; CDR3 length: 12; D gene: NA; V gene: TRBV29-1
CDR3 protein: CSVEDQNTEAFF; CDR3 DNA: TGCAGCGTTGAAGATCAGAACACTGAAGCTTTCTTT; J gene: TRBJ1-1; clone size: many; CDR3 length: 12; D gene: NA; V gene: TRBV29-1